One and the same sample provided the 21 T cell receptor beta chains below, sequenced in a study of CD8 T cells in Susac syndrome. Random hexamers were used to reverse transcribe 0.5 to 1 ug of RNA. TCRdb reprocessed the immunoSEQ multiplex PCR reads via MiXCR and lists one record per CDR3 protein. Here the sample spans some 190,000 distinct CDR3 sequences, 85% to 95% being singletons. The sequenced material came from CD4+ T cells from PBMCs. These receptors all stem from a human donor in good health.

CDR3 amino acids: CASSLTGGYQSEQYF. CDR3 nucleotide sequence: TGTGCCAGCAGCCTTACGGGCGGCTACCAATCCGAGCAGTACTTC. The V and J genes are TRBV3-1 and TRBJ2-7; D not resolved. With 4 bases removed from V and 6 bases from J, the gap between germline ends came to 19 bases. The CDR3 has 15 amino acids. CDR1 LGHDT and CDR2 YNNKEL come from the germline V gene (reference sequence).

The chain's CDR3 is CASSRGSGNTEAFF. The CDR3 DNA is TGTGCCAGCAGTAGAGGCAGTGGGAACACTGAAGCTTTCTTT. This chain connects TRBV27 to TRBJ1-1; D not resolved. The CDR3 runs 14 residues. V gave up 5 bases and J gave up 1 base, with 11 bases separating them. The germline V gene has CDR1 MNHEY and CDR2 SMNVEV (reference sequence).

The chain recombines TRBV20-1 with TRBJ2-5; tentative D call: TRBD2 (6 bases). The CDR3 is 13 amino acids. The germline V gene encodes CDR1 DFQATT and CDR2 SNEGSKA (reference sequence). V lost 1 base to trimming and J lost 5 bases, with 11 bases between them. The CDR3 bases are TGCAGTGCTAGAGGATCGGGGAGGGAGACCCAGTACTTC. Translated, it gives CSARGSGRETQYF.

The chain joins TRBV29-1 to TRBJ2-5, with unresolved D. The germline V gene encodes CDR1 SQVTM and CDR2 ANQGSEA. V lost 1 base to trimming and J lost 5 bases, with 14 bases between them. The CDR3 contains 14 residues. Here the CDR3 reads CSVEGQPAGETQYF. The CDR3 DNA is TGCAGCGTTGAAGGACAACCCGCCGGGGAGACCCAGTACTTC.

The chain links TRBV4-1 to TRBJ1-2; weak D call: TRBD1 (5 bases). V lost 4 bases and J lost 7, with 7 bases in between. In germline, CDR1 is MGHRA, CDR2 YSYEKL. There are 11 residues in the CDR3. In DNA form, the CDR3 reads TGCGCCAGCAGCCGGGACGGTGGCTACACCTTC. Its translation is CASSRDGGYTF.

This chain links TRBV19 with TRBJ2-6; unclear D gene. This CDR3 spans 14 amino acids. Trimming took off 8 bases at V and 1 base at J, with 9 bases between the two ends. CDR1 LNHDA and CDR2 SQIVND come from the germline V gene (reference sequence). The CDR3, as DNA: TGTGCCAGTTGTCAGGAGTCTGGGGCCAACGTCCTGACTTTC. This codes for CASCQESGANVLTF.

V usage is TRBV5-1 and J usage is TRBJ2-1, with D perhaps matching TRBD1 (5 bases). The CDR3 is made up of 14 amino acids. Germline assignment: CDR1 SGHRS and CDR2 YFSETQ. V was cut by 0 bases and J by 6 bases, with 10 bases left in between. Here the CDR3 DNA reads TGCGCCAGCAGCTTGGATGGGGCGGTCAATGAGCAGTTCTTC. This encodes CASSLDGAVNEQFF.

The chain uses TRBV4-1 and TRBJ2-2; D might be TRBD1 (5 bases). Trimming removed 1 base at V and 6 bases at J, with 12 bases between. The germline CDR1 and CDR2 sequences are MGHRA and YSYEKL. The CDR3 has 15 amino acids. Written as DNA, the CDR3 is TGCGCCAGCAGCCAAGTGGAAGTCAGGGCCGGGGAGCTGTTTTTT. Its protein product is CASSQVEVRAGELFF.

The V call is TRBV7-2, the J call TRBJ2-7, with 10 bases matching TRBD1. Germline CDR1 and CDR2: SGHTA and FQGNSA. The CDR3 is 14 residues long. The V and J ends lost 5 bases and 3 bases, in that order; junction bases with no gene match: 4. The CDR3 DNA follows: TGTGCCAGCAGCCCGGGACAGGGGAACTACGAGCAGTACTTC. It codes for CASSPGQGNYEQYF. Full variable domain (missing parts from reference TRBV7-2 and TRBJ2-7): GAGVSQSPSNKVTEKGKDVELRCDPISGHTALYWYRQSLGQGLEFLIYFQGNSAPDKSGLPSDRFSAERTGGSVSTLTIQRTQQEDSAVYLCASSPGQGNYEQYFGPGTRLTVT.

This chain joins TRBV10-2 and TRBJ1-1, with 8 bases fitting TRBD1. J was trimmed by 0 bases and V by 8 bases; bases with no gene match: 5. The CDR3 has 14 amino acids. Germline CDR1 WSHSY, CDR2 SAAADI. DNA for the CDR3: TGCGCCAGCGGGACGGGACAGGTGAACACTGAAGCTTTCTTT. Translation gives CASGTGQVNTEAFF.

In nucleotides, the CDR3 is TGTGCCAGCAGTTTTAGGGAGACAGCCTACGAGCAGTACTTC. This codes for CASSFRETAYEQYF. V usage is TRBV27 and J usage is TRBJ2-7; D could derive from TRBD1 or TRBD2 (5 bases each). V was cut by 3 bases and J by 2 bases, with 11 bases left in between. Germline V gene lookup returns CDR1 MNHEY and CDR2 SMNVEV (reference sequence). This CDR3 has 14 amino acids.

J is TRBJ1-1 and V is TRBV27; D remains unclear. This CDR3 is built from 15 residues. Germline CDR1 and CDR2: MNHEY and SMNVEV (reference sequence). V was clipped by 8 bases and J by 4 bases, with 20 bases between them. CDR3 sequence: CASGPTYTSSTEAFF. The DNA for the CDR3 is TGTGCCAGCGGACCGACATACACCTCGAGCACTGAAGCTTTCTTT.

The rearrangement links TRBV29-1 to TRBJ2-1; D is possibly TRBD2 (7 bases). The V end lost 4 bases, the J end lost 2 bases, and 15 bases lay between the germline ends. The CDR3 is made up of 15 amino acids. CDR1 SQVTM and CDR2 ANQGSEA come from the germline V gene. The CDR3 reads CSVGGGQSPYNEQFF. The CDR3 DNA follows: TGCAGCGTTGGGGGGGGGCAGTCACCCTACAATGAGCAGTTCTTC.

The CDR3 DNA reads as TGTGCCAGCAGTGGGGGGGGACAGGAGCAGTACGTC. It translates to CASSGGGQEQYV. This sequence joins TRBV6-1 and TRBJ2-7; TRBD1 or TRBD2 may be the D gene (7 bases each). The CDR3 has 12 amino acids. Trimming stripped 4 bases from V and 7 bases from J, with 11 bases between. The germline V gene has CDR1 MNHNS and CDR2 SASEGT.

This chain links TRBV29-1 with TRBJ1-2, with D hard to call. The CDR3 runs to 12 residues. Germline V gene lookup returns CDR1 SQVTM and CDR2 ANQGSEA. With 0 bases removed from V and 5 bases from J, the gap between germline ends came to 7 bases. In nucleotides, the CDR3 is TGCAGCGTTGAAGACAGGATGTATGGCTACACCTTC. Its protein product is CSVEDRMYGYTF.

This chain links TRBV12-3 or TRBV12-4 with TRBJ2-3; D is unresolved. V was cut by 8 bases and J by 0 bases, with 9 bases left in between. This CDR3 is built from 13 residues. The CDR3 sequence: CASCAASTDTQYF. The CDR3 DNA reads TGTGCCAGCTGCGCGGCTAGCACAGATACGCAGTATTTT.

The V call is TRBV12-5, the J call TRBJ2-7; 8 bases map to TRBD1. The V segment lost 6 bases and the J segment 2 bases; nucleotides outside the gene matches: 6. The CDR3 is made up of 14 amino acids. Germline V CDR1 and CDR2: LGHNT, FRNRAP. The CDR3 sequence is CASGPTGVPYEQYF. The CDR3 nucleotides are TGTGCTAGTGGCCCGACAGGGGTCCCCTACGAGCAGTACTTC.

This chain connects TRBV12-3 or TRBV12-4 to TRBJ2-1; weak D call: TRBD2 (6 bases). CDR3 length: 13 amino acids. V was cut by 4 bases and J by 8 bases, with 12 bases left in between. CDR3 DNA: TGTGCCAGCAGTTGGGGGGAGTTATATGAGCAGTTCTTC. It yields the protein CASSWGELYEQFF.

V gene TRBV4-3 combines with J gene TRBJ2-1; 9 positions agree with TRBD2. This CDR3 has 16 amino acids. V gave up 3 bases and J gave up 3 bases; unmatched junction bases: 6. Germline values: CDR1 LGHNA, CDR2 YSLEER. DNA of the CDR3: TGCGCCAGCAGCCAGATAGCGGGGGCTTTCTACAATGAGCAGTTCTTC. Translated: CASSQIAGAFYNEQFF.

The chain uses TRBV5-1 and TRBJ2-3, with D unresolved. V lost 1 base and J 1 base, leaving 10 bases between the germline ends. Germline loops: CDR1 SGHRS, CDR2 YFSETQ. This CDR3 comprises 15 residues. The CDR3 nucleotides are TGCGCCAGCAGCTTGTTGGCGGTAGGCACAGATACGCAGTATTTT. This sequence encodes CASSLLAVGTDTQYF.

The chain employs TRBV2 and TRBJ1-5, with D possibly matching TRBD1 (5 bases). Trimming cost V 3 bases and J 3 bases, with 12 bases left between them. The CDR3 spans 15 residues. The germline gives CDR1 SNHLY, CDR2 FYNNEI. The CDR3 DNA reads TGTGCCAGCAGTGATAGGCGGGGCATCAATCAGCCCCAGCATTTT. Amino acids: CASSDRRGINQPQHF.